These 25 T cell receptor beta chains were sequenced from one sample in a study of shared clonotypes between healthy human individuals. Sequencing used immunoSEQ multiplex PCR; TCRdb keeps in-frame clones, though not all of them. This sample has a few million clones; approximately 93% occur once, and the top ten carry 0.35% to 0.5%. The sequenced sample consisted of naive CD4+ T cells from PBMCs. As for subset: CD45RA+ positively selected. The receptors originated from a man aged 18 to 29 in good health. Some clones in this sample may be carry-over from other donors' samples.

The rearrangement links TRBV27 to TRBJ1-2; D remains unclear. Per the germline V gene, CDR1 is MNHEY and CDR2 is SMNVEV (reference sequence). The CDR3 covers 17 residues. V dropped 7 bases and J dropped 2 bases, with 23 bases sitting between them. The CDR3 DNA follows: TGTGCCAGCAAACCAGCCCCAGGTTGGCAGCCCAACTATGGCTACACCTTC. Amino acids: CASKPAPGWQPNYGYTF.

Concerning this clone: At the DNA level, this CDR3 is encoded by other sequences in the same sample as well. This chain uses TRBV28 with TRBJ1-5; unclear D gene. The V and J ends lost 2 bases and 1 base respectively, with 6 bases between them. Germline CDR1 MDHEN, CDR2 SYDVKM. The CDR3 is made up of 14 amino acids. CDR3 in DNA: TGTGCCAGCAGTTTAAGTCTCAGCAATCAGCCCCAGCATTTT. Protein product: CASSLSLSNQPQHF.

The chain uses TRBV4-2 and TRBJ2-1, with 10 bases that match TRBD2. CDR3 length: 16 residues. V lost 1 base and J lost 6; bases outside the gene matches: 6. Germline V gene sequence: CDR1 LGHNA, CDR2 YNFKEQ. The CDR3 is CASSQVGAGGINEQFF. The CDR3 DNA sequence: TGTGCCAGCAGCCAAGTCGGAGCGGGAGGGATCAATGAGCAGTTCTTC.

The genes are TRBV4-1 and TRBJ2-1; possibly TRBD2 for D (6 bases). Germline-derived CDR1 and CDR2 are MGHRA and YSYEKL. Trimming took 1 base from V and 7 from J, leaving 14 bases between them. The CDR3 spans 15 residues. The CDR3: CASSQVSGAWNEQFF. CDR3 in DNA: TGCGCCAGCAGCCAAGTTAGCGGAGCTTGGAATGAGCAGTTCTTC.

The chain links TRBV6-5 to TRBJ2-1; 7 bases agree with TRBD2. This CDR3 region has 12 residues. Germline V gene sequence: CDR1 MNHEY, CDR2 SVGAGI. In DNA, the CDR3 is TGTTTAGCGGGCTCCTCCTACAATGAGCAGTTCTTC. It codes for CLAGSSYNEQFF.

Here the CDR3 DNA reads TGTGCCAGCAGCGCGGCTAGTGGCACTGAAGCTTTCTTT. Translated, it gives CASSAASGTEAFF. The chain joins TRBV7-3 to TRBJ1-1, with D hard to call. Trimming stripped 5 bases from V and 4 bases from J, with 11 bases between. CDR1 SGHTA and CDR2 FQGTGA come from the germline V gene. This CDR3 is 13 amino acids long.

The chain uses TRBV4-3 and TRBJ2-3; perhaps TRBD2 as D (5 bases). The germline V gene encodes CDR1 LGHNA and CDR2 YSLEER. V was pared by 0 bases and J by 3 bases, with 13 bases between. CDR3 length: 16 amino acids. DNA for the CDR3: TGCGCCAGCAGCCAAGAAGTGGGAGTAAGGACAGATACGCAGTATTTT. Its protein product is CASSQEVGVRTDTQYF.

The chain has TRBV7-2 and TRBJ2-5; TRBD2 might be the D (7 bases). Trimming took 2 bases from V and 4 from J, leaving 17 bases between them. CDR3 size: 16 residues. Germline V gene lookup returns CDR1 SGHTA and CDR2 FQGNSA. The CDR3 DNA follows: TGTGCCAGCAGCTTACTAGCGGCAGGGGTTGGAGAGACCCAGTACTTC. Translated, it gives CASSLLAAGVGETQYF.

The V call is TRBV23-1, the J call TRBJ1-1; TRBD1 agrees at 7 bases. TRBV23-1 counts as an open reading frame of uncertain function. CDR3 length: 14 amino acids. V lost 4 bases and J lost 7; bases outside the gene matches: 9. The CDR3 DNA is TGCGCCAGCAGTCCACGAAACAGGGGTGGTGAAGCTTTCTTT. Translation gives CASSPRNRGGEAFF.

The gene calls are TRBV6-6 and TRBJ1-1; a possible D gene is TRBD1 (5 bases). Germline V CDR1 and CDR2: MNHNY, SVGAGI (reference sequence). The CDR3 is 15 residues long. V gave up 2 bases and J gave up 1 base, with 11 bases separating them. The CDR3 reads CASSYPPGTNTEAFF. The CDR3 DNA reads as TGTGCCAGCAGTTACCCCCCAGGGACGAACACTGAAGCTTTCTTT.

In DNA, the CDR3 is TGCGCCAGCAGCCAAGAGGGCAGCTACGAGCAGTACTTC. It is translated as CASSQEGSYEQYF. The V gene is TRBV4-1, the J gene TRBJ2-7; D is unresolved. With 0 bases removed from V and 3 bases from J, the gap between germline ends came to 6 bases. Germline V gives CDR1 MGHRA, CDR2 YSYEKL. This CDR3 has 13 residues.

The chain couples TRBV18 to TRBJ1-2; TRBD1 matches 9 bases. V shed 2 bases, J shed 5 bases, and the junction held 9 bases outside the gene matches. Germline CDR1 KGHSH, CDR2 LQKENI. The CDR3 spans 16 residues. Here the CDR3 reads CASSPVSGTGRYGYTF. The CDR3 DNA is TGTGCCAGCTCACCAGTATCCGGGACAGGGAGGTATGGCTACACCTTC.

CDR3 residues: CASSPGWDTYEQYF. The CDR3 DNA reads TGTGCCAGCTCGCCAGGGTGGGACACCTACGAGCAGTACTTC. The chain is built from TRBV18 and TRBJ2-7; D is possibly TRBD1 (6 bases). This CDR3 is built from 14 residues. The germline CDR1 and CDR2 sequences are KGHSH and LQKENI. Trimming took 6 bases from V and 2 from J, leaving 14 bases between them.

The V gene is TRBV7-2, the J gene TRBJ2-1; 8 bases map to TRBD1. This CDR3 spans 12 amino acids. Germline V gene data show CDR1 as SGHTA and CDR2 as FQGNSA. Germline trimming cut 5 bases from V and 11 bases from J; bases unmatched to any gene: 5. The CDR3 region is CASSSHRGKQFF. DNA for the CDR3: TGTGCCAGCAGCAGCCACAGGGGGAAGCAGTTCTTC.

The V and J genes are TRBV30 and TRBJ2-7; either TRBD1 or TRBD2 may fit D (6 bases each). CDR1 and CDR2 from the germline V gene are GTSNPN and SVGIG (reference sequence). V shed 2 bases and J shed 4 bases, with 12 bases lying between them. The CDR3 length is 13 residues. In DNA, the CDR3 is TGTGCCTGGAGTCTAGGGGGGATATACGAGCAGTACTTC. Its translation is CAWSLGGIYEQYF.

This chain connects TRBV6-1 to TRBJ2-7; the D call may be TRBD1 or TRBD2 (6 bases each). The CDR3 runs 14 residues. Deletions cut 7 bases from V and 6 bases from J, with 19 bases between. In germline, CDR1 is MNHNS, CDR2 SASEGT. In DNA form, the CDR3 reads TGTGCCAGCAAGAGTCCGACTAGGACAGTCGAGCAGTACTTC. As protein: CASKSPTRTVEQYF.

J is TRBJ2-1 and V is TRBV7-9; maybe TRBD2 (5 bases). This CDR3 has 14 residues. Trimming left V 5 bases short and J 8 bases short, with 16 bases between. Germline CDR1 is SEHNR and CDR2 is FQNEAQ (reference sequence). CDR3 nucleotide sequence: TGTGCCAGCAGCCCCGGGGATCCTTTGGATGAGCAGTTCTTC. As protein: CASSPGDPLDEQFF.

The chain links TRBV6-5 to TRBJ2-5; either TRBD1 or TRBD2 may supply D (5 bases each). There are 15 residues in the CDR3. Trimming took 4 bases from V and 2 from J, leaving 14 bases between them. Germline V gene data show CDR1 as MNHEY and CDR2 as SVGAGI. The CDR3 DNA is TGTGCCAGCAGTTCGCCGTCGGGACGGCAAGAGACCCAGTACTTC. This sequence encodes CASSSPSGRQETQYF.

CDR3 DNA: TGTGCCAGCAGGGTTCGGGACTACGAGCAGTACTTC. Translation gives CASRVRDYEQYF. The V and J genes are TRBV2 and TRBJ2-7; possible D gene TRBD2, 5 bases. The CDR3 has 12 residues. The germline gives CDR1 SNHLY, CDR2 FYNNEI. V was shortened by 6 bases and J by 3 bases, with 9 bases between the two germline ends.

This clone is a singleton in its sample. This chain joins TRBV14 and TRBJ1-1; D uncertain. This CDR3 has 15 residues. Trimming took 1 base from V and 5 from J, leaving 14 bases between them. Germline CDR1 reads SGHDN; CDR2 reads FVKESK. The CDR3 is CASSQGARQRTEAFF. The CDR3 DNA is TGTGCCAGCAGCCAAGGGGCCCGGCAGAGGACTGAAGCTTTCTTT.

The chain recombines TRBV14 with TRBJ2-1; 7 nucleotides align to TRBD2. V lost 8 bases to trimming and J lost 10 bases; unmatched junction nucleotides: 5. Per germline, CDR1 SGHDN and CDR2 FVKESK. The CDR3 covers 11 residues. CDR3 protein: CASGRAEEQFF. Written as DNA, the CDR3 is TGTGCCAGCGGGAGGGCCGAGGAGCAGTTCTTC.

The chain employs TRBV29-1 and TRBJ2-1; TRBD2 aligns across 7 bases. CDR1 is SQVTM and CDR2 is ANQGSEA in the germline V gene. The length of the CDR3 is 15 residues. V trimming: 5 bases; J trimming: 10 bases; junction bases outside the gene matches: 17. The CDR3 nucleotides are TGCAGCGTTACCACAATCACGCCCGCTAGCGGAGAGCAGTTCTTC. Amino acids: CSVTTITPASGEQFF.

As concerns this clone: Other DNA sequences of this sample code for an identical CDR3. The V and J genes are TRBV5-1 and TRBJ2-1; 10 positions match TRBD1. Germline CDR1 reads SGHRS; CDR2 reads YFSETQ. CDR3 length equals 15 residues. Germline trimming cut 1 base from V and 4 bases from J; bases unmatched to any gene: 2. CDR3 in DNA: TGCGCCAGCAGCTTGCTGGGACAGGGGTACAATGAGCAGTTCTTC. Translating it yields CASSLLGQGYNEQFF.

V and J are TRBV28 and TRBJ1-2; a possible D gene is TRBD1 (5 bases). In germline, CDR1 is MDHEN, CDR2 SYDVKM. CDR3 length: 14 amino acids. Between the trimmed V and J ends, which lost 3 bases and 1 base, there was a span of 9 bases. The CDR3 loop reads CASSLGQINYGYTF. The CDR3 coding sequence is TGTGCCAGCAGTTTGGGGCAAATTAACTATGGCTACACCTTC.

This chain links TRBV28 with TRBJ1-1, with D unclear. Trimming stripped 0 bases from V and 5 bases from J, with 7 bases between. This CDR3 spans 13 amino acids. From germline, CDR1 is MDHEN and CDR2 SYDVKM. In DNA, the CDR3 is TGTGCCAGCAGTTTATGGACTAAAACTGAAGCTTTCTTT. Its protein is CASSLWTKTEAFF.